A selection of T cell receptor beta chains follows, all from one sample in a study of shared clonotypes between healthy human individuals. Generated by immunoSEQ multiplex PCR, the TCRdb table keeps only in-frame clones and is missing some. This sample has about 680,000 clones; 92% occur once, and the top ten carry 24%. The sample was naive CD8+ T cells sorted from blood. Source of these receptors: a man aged 25 to 40 in good health. Both conserved end residues are part of each CDR3. A D gene is named only where the DNA matches it firmly. Part of the rows lack a size; the others show once, few, many or a class for expanded clones.

v_gene: TRBV5-4; j_gene: TRBJ2-2; abundance: .; d_gene: .; CDR3nt: TGTGCCAGCAGCTTGTTAGGAGGTGCTACCGGGGAGCTGTTTTTT; CDR3aa: CASSLLGGATGELFF
v_gene: TRBV9; j_gene: TRBJ2-1; abundance: .; d_gene: .; CDR3nt: TGTGCCAGCAGCAAGGGACGGTACGCCAATGAGCAGTTCTTC; CDR3aa: CASSKGRYANEQFF
v_gene: TRBV28; j_gene: TRBJ2-1; abundance: .; d_gene: .; CDR3nt: TGTGCCAGCAGTTTGACTCAACTCTACAATGAGCAGTTCTTC; CDR3aa: CASSLTQLYNEQFF
v_gene: TRBV13; j_gene: TRBJ1-1; abundance: .; d_gene: TRBD1; CDR3nt: TGTGCCAGCAGCTTGGGAACAGGGGTTACTGAAGCTTTCTTT; CDR3aa: CASSLGTGVTEAFF
v_gene: TRBV11-2; j_gene: TRBJ2-7; abundance: .; d_gene: TRBD2; CDR3nt: TGTGCCAGCAGCCCTACAACTAGCGGGAGAAATCACGAGCAGTACTTC; CDR3aa: CASSPTTSGRNHEQYF
v_gene: TRBV2; j_gene: TRBJ2-5; abundance: once; d_gene: TRBD1; CDR3nt: TGTGCCAGGGCAGGGGGGACAGGGCGCCTCGAGACCCAGTACTTC; CDR3aa: CARAGGTGRLETQYF
v_gene: TRBV7-6; j_gene: TRBJ1-4; abundance: .; d_gene: .; CDR3nt: TGTGCCAGCAGCTCTGTACTGGGGGGAGAAAAACTGTTTTTT; CDR3aa: CASSSVLGGEKLFF
v_gene: TRBV21-1; j_gene: TRBJ2-7; abundance: .; d_gene: .; CDR3nt: TGTGCCAGCAGCAAACTTGGTACAGGGGAACCCAATCTTGGGGCGGTCCCCTACGAGCAGTACTTC; CDR3aa: CASSKLGTGEPNLGAVPYEQYF
v_gene: TRBV6-1; j_gene: TRBJ2-2; abundance: .; d_gene: .; CDR3nt: TGTGCCAGCAGCCGGGGGCCTGAAGACACCGGGGAGCTGTTTTTT; CDR3aa: CASSRGPEDTGELFF
v_gene: TRBV7-3; j_gene: TRBJ2-7; abundance: .; d_gene: .; CDR3nt: TGTGCCAGCAGCTTAGGCGACAATTACGAGCAGTACTTC; CDR3aa: CASSLGDNYEQYF
v_gene: TRBV11-2; j_gene: TRBJ2-5; abundance: .; d_gene: TRBD2; CDR3nt: TGTGCCAGCAGCTCTTGGACTAGCGGGGGTCCAGGTGAGACCCAGTACTTC; CDR3aa: CASSSWTSGGPGETQYF
v_gene: TRBV9; j_gene: TRBJ2-1; abundance: .; d_gene: .; CDR3nt: TGTGCCAGCAGCGTAGGTAGTGGACTAACTATACAGTTCTTC; CDR3aa: CASSVGSGLTIQFF
v_gene: TRBV27; j_gene: TRBJ2-1; abundance: .; d_gene: .; CDR3nt: TGTGCCAGCAGTTTGACAGGTGATGAGCAGTTCTTC; CDR3aa: CASSLTGDEQFF
v_gene: TRBV28; j_gene: TRBJ2-2; abundance: once; d_gene: TRBD1; CDR3nt: TGTGCCAGCAGGCTGAGTACAGGACAGGGGAACACCGGGGAGCTGTTTTTT; CDR3aa: CASRLSTGQGNTGELFF
v_gene: TRBV7-9; j_gene: TRBJ2-7; abundance: .; d_gene: .; CDR3nt: TGTGCCAGCTCCACCGGGACGGCCTACGAGCAGTACTTC; CDR3aa: CASSTGTAYEQYF
v_gene: TRBV7-7; j_gene: TRBJ2-1; abundance: .; d_gene: .; CDR3nt: TGTGCCAGCAGCCTAAGCCGCAGCTCCTACAATGAGCAGTTCTTC; CDR3aa: CASSLSRSSYNEQFF
v_gene: TRBV6-6; j_gene: TRBJ2-2; abundance: once; d_gene: TRBD2; CDR3nt: TGTGCCAGCAGCCACCATACTAGCGCCGGGGAGCTGTTTTTT; CDR3aa: CASSHHTSAGELFF
v_gene: TRBV10-3; j_gene: TRBJ2-7; abundance: .; d_gene: .; CDR3nt: TGTGCCATCAGTGACCAGACTAGCGAGCAGTACTTC; CDR3aa: CAISDQTSEQYF
v_gene: TRBV7-8; j_gene: TRBJ2-7; abundance: .; d_gene: .; CDR3nt: TGTGCCAGCAGCTTAGCAGGCTCCTACGAGCAGTACTTC; CDR3aa: CASSLAGSYEQYF
v_gene: TRBV25-1; j_gene: TRBJ2-5; abundance: .; d_gene: .; CDR3nt: TGTGCCAGCAGTGATGTTGGAGAGACCCAGTACTTC; CDR3aa: CASSDVGETQYF
v_gene: TRBV28; j_gene: TRBJ1-2; abundance: .; d_gene: .; CDR3nt: TGTGCCAGCAGTTTAAGGGGTAACTATGGCTACACCTTC; CDR3aa: CASSLRGNYGYTF
v_gene: TRBV7-9; j_gene: TRBJ2-1; abundance: once; d_gene: TRBD2; CDR3nt: TGTGCCAGCAGCTTAGTAGCTAGCGGGACTGGAAATGAGCAGTTCTTC; CDR3aa: CASSLVASGTGNEQFF
v_gene: TRBV7-9; j_gene: TRBJ2-2; abundance: .; d_gene: TRBD1; CDR3nt: TGTGCCAGCAGCAATAGGGACAGACGGAACACCGGGGAGCTGTTTTTT; CDR3aa: CASSNRDRRNTGELFF
v_gene: TRBV28; j_gene: TRBJ2-1; abundance: .; d_gene: TRBD2; CDR3nt: TGTGCCAGCAGTTGGGATGGACTAGGGGAGTTCTTC; CDR3aa: CASSWDGLGEFF
v_gene: TRBV27; j_gene: TRBJ2-7; abundance: .; d_gene: .; CDR3nt: TGTGCCACCGGCGGGGCCTACGAGCAGTACTTC; CDR3aa: CATGGAYEQYF
v_gene: TRBV5-1; j_gene: TRBJ2-7; abundance: .; d_gene: TRBD1; CDR3nt: TGCGCCAGCAGCTTGGCCGTGACAGGGCGATACGAGCAGTACTTC; CDR3aa: CASSLAVTGRYEQYF
v_gene: TRBV30; j_gene: TRBJ2-1; abundance: .; d_gene: TRBD2; CDR3nt: TGTGCCTGGAGTAACCTTACGGCTAGCGGGGATTACAATGAGCAGTTCTTC; CDR3aa: CAWSNLTASGDYNEQFF
v_gene: TRBV5-1; j_gene: TRBJ2-5; abundance: .; d_gene: TRBD1; CDR3nt: TGCGCCAGCAGCCAAACTACAGGGGAGGAGACCCAGTACTTC; CDR3aa: CASSQTTGEETQYF
v_gene: TRBV5-1; j_gene: TRBJ2-2; abundance: .; d_gene: TRBD2; CDR3nt: TGCGCCAGCAGCTTGGCTCTAGCGGGGCGGGCCGGGGAGCTGTTTTTT; CDR3aa: CASSLALAGRAGELFF
v_gene: TRBV9; j_gene: TRBJ2-1; abundance: .; d_gene: TRBD1; CDR3nt: TGTGCCAGCAGCGTAAACGTCCGACAGGGGCGTTGGAATGAGCAGTTCTTC; CDR3aa: CASSVNVRQGRWNEQFF
v_gene: TRBV28; j_gene: TRBJ1-1; abundance: .; d_gene: .; CDR3nt: TGTGCCAGCAGTTTAGGGGCCAGGATGAACACTGAAGCTTTCTTT; CDR3aa: CASSLGARMNTEAFF
v_gene: TRBV28; j_gene: TRBJ2-7; abundance: .; d_gene: .; CDR3nt: TGTGCCAGCAGGGGACGTAAGACAGTAACTTACTCCTACGAGCAGTACTTC; CDR3aa: CASRGRKTVTYSYEQYF
v_gene: TRBV23-1; j_gene: TRBJ2-3; abundance: .; d_gene: .; CDR3nt: TGCGCCAGCAGTCATACCAGCCGGAAGCCCTCGATCTCAGATACGCAGTATTTT; CDR3aa: CASSHTSRKPSISDTQYF
v_gene: TRBV19; j_gene: TRBJ2-1; abundance: .; d_gene: .; CDR3nt: TGTGCCAGTAGTAGCGGGACGTACAATGAGCAGTTCTTC; CDR3aa: CASSSGTYNEQFF
v_gene: TRBV5-8; j_gene: TRBJ2-7; abundance: .; d_gene: .; CDR3nt: TGTGCCAGCAGCTTGGGGGACCTAGTCTACGAGCAGTACTTC; CDR3aa: CASSLGDLVYEQYF
v_gene: TRBV21-1; j_gene: TRBJ2-5; abundance: .; d_gene: .; CDR3nt: TGTGCCACAAACTTTGAGGAGGGGTGGAGGAGCGGGATTCTCTCCGGGACCCAGTACTTC; CDR3aa: CATNFEEGWRSGILSGTQYF
v_gene: TRBV27; j_gene: TRBJ1-1; abundance: .; d_gene: .; CDR3nt: TGTGCCAGCAGTTTCGATGCAGGGCCGAACACTGAAGCTTTCTTT; CDR3aa: CASSFDAGPNTEAFF